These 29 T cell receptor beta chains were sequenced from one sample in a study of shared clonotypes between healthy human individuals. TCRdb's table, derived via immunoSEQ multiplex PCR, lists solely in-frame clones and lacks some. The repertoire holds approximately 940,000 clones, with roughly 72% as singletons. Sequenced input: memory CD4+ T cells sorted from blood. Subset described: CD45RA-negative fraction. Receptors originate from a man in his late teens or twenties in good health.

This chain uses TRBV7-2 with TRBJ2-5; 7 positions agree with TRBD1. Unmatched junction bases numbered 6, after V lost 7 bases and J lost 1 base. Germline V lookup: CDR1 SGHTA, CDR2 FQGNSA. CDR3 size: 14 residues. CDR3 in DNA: TGTGCCAGCACCTCGGGACAGAGCCAAGAGACCCAGTACTTC. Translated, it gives CASTSGQSQETQYF.

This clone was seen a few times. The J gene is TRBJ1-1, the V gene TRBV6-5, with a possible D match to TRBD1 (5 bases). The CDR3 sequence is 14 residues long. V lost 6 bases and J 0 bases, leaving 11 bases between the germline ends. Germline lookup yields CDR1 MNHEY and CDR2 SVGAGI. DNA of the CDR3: TGTGCCAGCAGCGTCAGGGTTGTGAACACTGAAGCTTTCTTT. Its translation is CASSVRVVNTEAFF.

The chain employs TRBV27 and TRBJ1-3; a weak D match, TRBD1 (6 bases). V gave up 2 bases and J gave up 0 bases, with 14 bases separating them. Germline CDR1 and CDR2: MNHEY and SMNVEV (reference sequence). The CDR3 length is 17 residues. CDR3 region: CASSLQGPVNSGNTIYF. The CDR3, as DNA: TGTGCCAGCAGTTTACAGGGGCCCGTAAACTCTGGAAACACCATATATTTT.

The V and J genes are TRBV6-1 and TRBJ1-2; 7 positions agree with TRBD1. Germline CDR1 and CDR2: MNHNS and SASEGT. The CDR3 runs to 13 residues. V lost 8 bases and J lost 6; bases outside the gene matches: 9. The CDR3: CASQIRQGNGYTF. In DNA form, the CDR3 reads TGTGCCAGCCAGATCAGACAGGGAAATGGCTACACCTTC.

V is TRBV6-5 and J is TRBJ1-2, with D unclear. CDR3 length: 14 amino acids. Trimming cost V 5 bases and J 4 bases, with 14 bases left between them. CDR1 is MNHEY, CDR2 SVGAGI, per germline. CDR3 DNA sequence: TGTGCCAGCAGTCCCAAATTTAATGGCTATGGCTACACCTTC. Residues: CASSPKFNGYGYTF.

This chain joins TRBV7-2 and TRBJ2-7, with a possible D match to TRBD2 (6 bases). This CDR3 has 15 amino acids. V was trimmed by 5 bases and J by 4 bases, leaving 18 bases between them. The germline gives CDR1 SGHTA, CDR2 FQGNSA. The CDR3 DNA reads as TGTGCCAGCAGCCCCGGCGGAAGCGGGTATTACGAGCAGTACTTC. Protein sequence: CASSPGGSGYYEQYF.

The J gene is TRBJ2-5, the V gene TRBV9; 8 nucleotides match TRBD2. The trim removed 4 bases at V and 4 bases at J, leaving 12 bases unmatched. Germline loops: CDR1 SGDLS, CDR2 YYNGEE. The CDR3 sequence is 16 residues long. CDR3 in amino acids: CASSPFLGLDRETQYF. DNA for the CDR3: TGTGCCAGCAGCCCCTTTTTGGGACTAGACCGAGAGACCCAGTACTTC. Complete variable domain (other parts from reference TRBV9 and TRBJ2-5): DSGVTQTPKHLITATGQRVTLRCSPRSGDLSVYWYQQSLDQGLQFLIQYYNGEERAKGNILERFSAQQFPDLHSELNLSSLELGDSALYFCASSPFLGLDRETQYFGPGTRLLVL.

The CDR3 is CASSPPRSSYEQYF. For the CDR3, the DNA is TGTGCCAGCAGTCCACCTAGGAGCTCCTACGAGCAGTACTTC. The V and J genes are TRBV6-5 and TRBJ2-7, with D hard to call. V was pared by 5 bases and J by 0 bases, with 11 bases between. The CDR3 contains 14 residues. Per the germline V gene, CDR1 is MNHEY and CDR2 is SVGAGI.

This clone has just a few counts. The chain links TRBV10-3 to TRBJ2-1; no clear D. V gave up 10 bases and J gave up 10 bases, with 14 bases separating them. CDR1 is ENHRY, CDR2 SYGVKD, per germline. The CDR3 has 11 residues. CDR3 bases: TGTGCCACCTCTCCTCGAGACGAGCAGTTCTTC. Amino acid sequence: CATSPRDEQFF.

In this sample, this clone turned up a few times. CDR3: CASSILTGAKNTEAFF. In nucleotides, the CDR3 is TGTGCCAGTAGTATTCTCACAGGCGCCAAGAACACTGAAGCTTTCTTT. V is TRBV19 and J is TRBJ1-1, with a possible D match to TRBD1 (5 bases). CDR1 LNHDA and CDR2 SQIVND come from the germline V gene (reference sequence). Trimming shortened V by 3 bases and J by 1 base, and 15 bases separated the two germline ends. CDR3 length equals 16 residues.

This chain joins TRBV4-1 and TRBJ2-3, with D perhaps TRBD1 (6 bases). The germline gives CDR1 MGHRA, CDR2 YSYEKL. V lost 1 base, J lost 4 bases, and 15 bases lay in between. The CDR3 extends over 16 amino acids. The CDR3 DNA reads TGCGCCAGCAGCCAAGGACTGGGCCAGGGGCCAGATACGCAGTATTTT. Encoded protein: CASSQGLGQGPDTQYF.

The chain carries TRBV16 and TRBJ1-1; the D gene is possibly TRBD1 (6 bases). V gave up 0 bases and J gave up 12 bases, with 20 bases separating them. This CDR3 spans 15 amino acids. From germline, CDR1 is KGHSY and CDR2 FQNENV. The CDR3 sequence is CASSQSRLRTGTPFF. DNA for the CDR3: TGTGCCAGCAGCCAATCCCGGCTCCGAACGGGGACACCTTTCTTT. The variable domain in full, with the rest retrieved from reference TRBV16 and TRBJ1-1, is GEEVAQTPKHLVRGEGQKAKLYCAPIKGHSYVFWYQQVLKNEFKFLISFQNENVFDETGMPKERFSAKCLPNSPCSLEIQATKLEDSAVYFCASSQSRLRTGTPFFGQGTRLTVV.

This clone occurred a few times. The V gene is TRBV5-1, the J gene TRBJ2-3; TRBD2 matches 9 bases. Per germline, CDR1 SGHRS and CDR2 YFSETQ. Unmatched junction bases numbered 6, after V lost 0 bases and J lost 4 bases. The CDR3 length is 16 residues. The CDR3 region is CASSLDGGRASDTQYF. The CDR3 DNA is TGCGCCAGCAGCTTGGATGGCGGGAGGGCCTCAGATACGCAGTATTTT.

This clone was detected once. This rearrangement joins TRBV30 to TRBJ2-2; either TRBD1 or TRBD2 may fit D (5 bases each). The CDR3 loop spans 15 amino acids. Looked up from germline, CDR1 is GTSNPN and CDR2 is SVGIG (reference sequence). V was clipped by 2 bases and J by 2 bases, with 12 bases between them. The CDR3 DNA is TGTGCCTGGAGTTACAGTGGGGGTAACACCGGGGAGCTGTTTTTT. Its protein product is CAWSYSGGNTGELFF.

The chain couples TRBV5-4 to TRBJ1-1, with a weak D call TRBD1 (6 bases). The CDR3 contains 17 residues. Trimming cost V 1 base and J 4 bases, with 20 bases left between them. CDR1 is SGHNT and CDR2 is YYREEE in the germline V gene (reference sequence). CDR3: CASSLLGPGGRGTEAFF. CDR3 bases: TGTGCCAGCAGCTTGTTAGGGCCGGGGGGCCGTGGCACTGAAGCTTTCTTT.

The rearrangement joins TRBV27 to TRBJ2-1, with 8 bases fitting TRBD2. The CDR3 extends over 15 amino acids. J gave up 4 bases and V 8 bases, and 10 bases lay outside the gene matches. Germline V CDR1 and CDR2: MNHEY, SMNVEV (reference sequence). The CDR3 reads CASSGGSGTYNEQFF. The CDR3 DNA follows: TGTGCCAGCTCCGGGGGTAGCGGGACGTACAATGAGCAGTTCTTC.

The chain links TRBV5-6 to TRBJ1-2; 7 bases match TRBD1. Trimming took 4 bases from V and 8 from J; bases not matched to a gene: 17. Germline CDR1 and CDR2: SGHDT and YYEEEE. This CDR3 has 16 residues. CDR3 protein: CASSQGDIGGARGYTF. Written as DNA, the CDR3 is TGTGCCAGCAGCCAGGGGGACATAGGAGGGGCGCGCGGCTACACCTTC.

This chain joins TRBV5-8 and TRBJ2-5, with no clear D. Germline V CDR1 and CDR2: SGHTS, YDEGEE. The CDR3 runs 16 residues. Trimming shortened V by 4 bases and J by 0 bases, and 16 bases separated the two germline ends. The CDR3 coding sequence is TGTGCCAGCAGCCCGCCCGGTAGGTTTCACCAAGAGACCCAGTACTTC. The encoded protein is CASSPPGRFHQETQYF.

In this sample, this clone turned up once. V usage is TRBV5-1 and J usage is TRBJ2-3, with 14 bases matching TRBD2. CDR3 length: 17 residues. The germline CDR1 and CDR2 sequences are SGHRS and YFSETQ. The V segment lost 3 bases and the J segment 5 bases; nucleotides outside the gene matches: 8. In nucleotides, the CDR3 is TGCGCCAGCAGCTCTGGACTAGCGGGGGGCCGTGGAGATACGCAGTATTTT. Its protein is CASSSGLAGGRGDTQYF.

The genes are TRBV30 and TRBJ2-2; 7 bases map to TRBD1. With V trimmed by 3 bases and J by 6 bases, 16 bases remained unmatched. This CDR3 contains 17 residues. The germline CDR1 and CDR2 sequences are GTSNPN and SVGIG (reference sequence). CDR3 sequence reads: CAWSDQITNRGAGELFF. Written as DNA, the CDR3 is TGTGCCTGGAGCGATCAAATTACCAACAGGGGCGCCGGGGAGCTGTTTTTT. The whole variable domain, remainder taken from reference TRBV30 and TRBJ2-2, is SQTIHQWPATLVQPVGSPLSLECTVEGTSNPNLYWYRQAAGRGLQLLFYSVGIGQISSEVPQNLSASRPQDRQFILSSKKLLLSDSGFYLCAWSDQITNRGAGELFFGEGSRLTVL.

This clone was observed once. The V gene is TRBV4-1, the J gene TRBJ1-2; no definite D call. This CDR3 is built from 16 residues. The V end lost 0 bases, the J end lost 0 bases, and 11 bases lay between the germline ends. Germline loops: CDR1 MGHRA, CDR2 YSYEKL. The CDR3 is CASSQDLNRANYGYTF. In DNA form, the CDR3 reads TGCGCCAGCAGCCAAGATTTAAATCGGGCTAACTATGGCTACACCTTC.

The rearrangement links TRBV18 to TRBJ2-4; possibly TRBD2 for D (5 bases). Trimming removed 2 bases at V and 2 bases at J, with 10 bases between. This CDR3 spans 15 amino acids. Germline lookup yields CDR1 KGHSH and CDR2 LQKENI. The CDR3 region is CASSPSLGTKNIQYF. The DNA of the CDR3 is TGTGCCAGCTCACCATCACTAGGGACCAAAAACATTCAGTACTTC.

The DNA of the CDR3 is TGTGCCAGCAACCCTTACGGGGGGGCGACAGATACGCAGTATTTT. Amino acid sequence: CASNPYGGATDTQYF. The chain employs TRBV2 and TRBJ2-3; 8 positions match TRBD2. The CDR3 runs 15 residues. With 7 bases clipped from V and 3 bases from J, the junction kept 9 bases outside the gene matches. Germline V gene sequence: CDR1 SNHLY, CDR2 FYNNEI.

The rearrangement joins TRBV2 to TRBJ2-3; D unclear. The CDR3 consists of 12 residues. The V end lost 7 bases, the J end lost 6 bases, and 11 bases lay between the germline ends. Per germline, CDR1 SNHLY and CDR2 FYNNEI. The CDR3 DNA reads TGTGCCAGCAACCTTTTTTGGGATACGCAGTATTTT. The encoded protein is CASNLFWDTQYF.

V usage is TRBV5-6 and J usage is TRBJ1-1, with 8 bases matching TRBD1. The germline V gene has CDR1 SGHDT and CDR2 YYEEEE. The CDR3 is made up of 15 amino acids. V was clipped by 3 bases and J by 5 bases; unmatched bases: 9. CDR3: CASSSSGGAGTEAFF. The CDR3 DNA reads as TGTGCCAGCAGCTCCTCAGGGGGCGCCGGGACTGAAGCTTTCTTT.

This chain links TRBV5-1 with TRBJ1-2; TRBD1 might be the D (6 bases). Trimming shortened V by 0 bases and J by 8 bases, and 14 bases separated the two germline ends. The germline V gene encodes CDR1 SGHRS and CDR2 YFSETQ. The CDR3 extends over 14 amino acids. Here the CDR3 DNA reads TGCGCCAGCAGCTTGGCCGGGGGCCCAAAGGGCTACACCTTC. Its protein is CASSLAGGPKGYTF.

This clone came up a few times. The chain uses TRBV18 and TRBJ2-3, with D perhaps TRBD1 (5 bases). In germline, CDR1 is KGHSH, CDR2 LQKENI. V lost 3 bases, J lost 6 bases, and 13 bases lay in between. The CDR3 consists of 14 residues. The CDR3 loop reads CASSPPGAWDTQYF. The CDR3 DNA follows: TGTGCCAGCTCACCCCCTGGGGCATGGGATACGCAGTATTTT.

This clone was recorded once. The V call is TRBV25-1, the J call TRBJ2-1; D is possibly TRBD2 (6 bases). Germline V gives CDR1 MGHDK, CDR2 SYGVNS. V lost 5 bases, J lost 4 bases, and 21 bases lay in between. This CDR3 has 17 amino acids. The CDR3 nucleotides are TGTGCCAGCAGTTTTCGTAGCGGAGTGAGATCGTACAATGAGCAGTTCTTC. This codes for CASSFRSGVRSYNEQFF.

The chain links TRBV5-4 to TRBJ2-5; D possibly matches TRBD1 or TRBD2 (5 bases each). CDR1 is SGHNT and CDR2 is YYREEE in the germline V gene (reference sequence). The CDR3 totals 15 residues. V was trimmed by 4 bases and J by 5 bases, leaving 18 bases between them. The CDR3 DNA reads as TGTGCCAGCAGCGGAGGACACGTCTTATCGGAGACCCAGTACTTC. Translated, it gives CASSGGHVLSETQYF.